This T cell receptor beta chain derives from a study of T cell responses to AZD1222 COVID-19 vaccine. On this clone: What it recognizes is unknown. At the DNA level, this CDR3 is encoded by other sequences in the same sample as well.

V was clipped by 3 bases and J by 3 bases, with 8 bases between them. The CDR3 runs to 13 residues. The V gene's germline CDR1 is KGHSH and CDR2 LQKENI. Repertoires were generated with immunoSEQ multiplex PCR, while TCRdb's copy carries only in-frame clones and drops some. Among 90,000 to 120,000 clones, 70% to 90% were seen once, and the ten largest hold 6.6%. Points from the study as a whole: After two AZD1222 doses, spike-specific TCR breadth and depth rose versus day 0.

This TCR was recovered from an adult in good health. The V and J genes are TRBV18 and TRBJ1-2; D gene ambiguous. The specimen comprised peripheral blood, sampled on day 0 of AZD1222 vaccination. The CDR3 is CASSPDRDYGYTF. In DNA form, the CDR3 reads TGTGCCAGCTCACCCGACCGTGACTATGGCTACACCTTC.